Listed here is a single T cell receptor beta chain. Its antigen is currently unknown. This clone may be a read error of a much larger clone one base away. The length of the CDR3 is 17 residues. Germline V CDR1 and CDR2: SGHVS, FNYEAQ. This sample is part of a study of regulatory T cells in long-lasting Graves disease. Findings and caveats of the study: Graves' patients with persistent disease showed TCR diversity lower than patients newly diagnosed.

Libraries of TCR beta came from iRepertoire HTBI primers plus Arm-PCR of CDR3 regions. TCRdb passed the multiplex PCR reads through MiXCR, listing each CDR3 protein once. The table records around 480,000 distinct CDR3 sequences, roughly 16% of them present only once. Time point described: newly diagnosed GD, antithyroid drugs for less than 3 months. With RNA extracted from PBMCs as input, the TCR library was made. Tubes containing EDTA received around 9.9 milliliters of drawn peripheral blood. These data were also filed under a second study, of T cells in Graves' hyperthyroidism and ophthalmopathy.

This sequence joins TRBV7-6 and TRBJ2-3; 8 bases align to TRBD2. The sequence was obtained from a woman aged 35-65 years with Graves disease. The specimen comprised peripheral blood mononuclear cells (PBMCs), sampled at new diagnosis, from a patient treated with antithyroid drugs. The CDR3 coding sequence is TGTGCCAGCTGCTTAGCATCTAGCGGGCCTAGCACAGATACGCAGTATTTT. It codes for CASCLASSGPSTDTQYF.